The present T cell receptor beta chain was sequenced within a study of T cell repertoires in ileal Crohn's disease (dated by TCRdb to about 2019). About the study as a whole: The median duration of disease was about 7.3 years, and at the time of surgery roughly 38% of patients were active smokers. TCR repertoire analysis was performed in around 61 Crohn's disease patients drawn from a prospective multicentre cohort. Endoscopic postoperative recurrence was defined as a Rutgeerts score above i0. About half of the patients received postoperative therapy: about 10 received thiopurines and approximately 19 received anti-TNF agents. Every patient underwent surgery because of a complication, which was stricturing disease in 61% of cases and penetrating disease in approximately 40%. Running in parallel with the study was a multicentre cohort set up to find predictors of early endoscopic recurrence following ileocolonic resection. A total of roughly 170 mucosal samples from about 50 patients were sequenced, with samples obtained at several locations on the surgical specimen and at postoperative endoscopy. What the authors observed across the whole study: Only a subgroup of patients, of unstated size, had their mucosal CD4 and CD8 T cells sorted and sequenced. Compared with CD4 T cells, sorted CD8 T cells held more high-frequency clones, which suggests that the mucosal expansions were mostly CD8. Higher percentages of high-frequency clones at the time of surgery were linked to endoscopic recurrence, and every patient with clonality above 26.8% (18/57) had recurrence. Patients who were active smokers at surgery had a significantly higher proportion of clonal expansions than non-smokers (around 24% vs 18%, p=0.02).

To be eligible, patients had to be adults with ileal or ileocolonic Crohn's disease and an indication for ileocolonic resection. Before DNA extraction, whole ileal mucosal biopsies were kept frozen at -80 degrees C. Genomic DNA was extracted from frozen whole biopsies using a TRizol-based method and was quantified with a NanoDrop 2000 spectrophotometer. For commercial TCRB immunosequencing, approximately 500 nanograms of biopsy DNA were submitted for each sample. CDR3 regions were amplified from genomic DNA by Adaptive Biotechnology using a two-step, amplification bias-controlled multiplex PCR. In the first PCR, primers covered every V and J gene segment, and in the second PCR, barcodes and Illumina adapters were added. CDR3 libraries were sequenced on an Illumina instrument. The authors processed their data as follows. Analysis combined the vendor-provided pipelines with custom analysis of raw data in R/Bioconductor under R version 3.3.0. Clonality, which ranges from 0 to 1, was calculated as the inverse of the normalised Shannon entropy across all productive clones. High-frequency clones were defined as the repertoire share of the top 100 clones, retaining only clones passing a 95% confidence test. Overlap between samples was measured with the Morisita-Horn index, while repertoire diversity was measured with the Simpson index. TCRdb took this table from immuneACCESS and kept in-frame rearrangements with V and J called. Such tables lack part of the clones; where checked against another copy, unresolved V genes explain under half of the gap, and the rest is unexplained. D and trimming come from the DNA, and the V and J calls and clone size come from that table. The sample table holds 4,000 to 5,000 clones, of which 70% to 80% were seen once. The ten largest clones capture 6.5% to 7.5% of the sample.

This clone was detected once. Its antigen is currently not known. No per-base quality is available; no much larger clone lies one base away. From the cysteine through the phenylalanine, the CDR3 covers 16 amino acids. Kept here is only the CDR3 DNA, which spans 48 bases and is read in frame from base 1. Trimming accounts for 4 bases at V and 9 bases at J, while the number of junction bases matched to no gene is 8. CDR1 and CDR2, per the germline V gene, are SNHLY and FYNNEI. The chain couples TRBV2 to TRBJ2-1; 14 bases in the junction line up with TRBD2. This sequence originates from an adult with Crohn's disease. Sample: ileal tissue. CDR3 region: CASSVTSGGAIGEQFF. The nucleotide sequence is given as TGTGCCAGCAGTGTGACTAGCGGGGGGGCAATCGGTGAGCAGTTCTTC.